This T cell receptor beta chain is from a study of blood T cell repertoires in COVID-19. As for the study in general: Acute and convalescent COVID-19 samples came from the United States, Italy and Spain.

CDR1 is MNHEY and CDR2 is SMNVEV in the germline V gene (reference sequence). The CDR3 contains 17 residues. The junction had 10 bases not matched to a gene; V was cut back by 7 bases and J by 2 bases. Only in-frame clones appear in the TCRdb table, and some are missing; sequencing was by immunoSEQ multiplex PCR. The data hold about 75,000 clones, with about nine tenths observed a single time. The J gene is TRBJ2-1, the V gene TRBV27; 11 bases map to TRBD2. What was sequenced was peripheral blood. The sequence was collected from a human donor in a cohort sampled during active COVID-19. DNA of the CDR3: TGTGCCAGCACCCCAATAGCGGGAGGGAGAACCTACAATGAGCAGTTCTTC. This sequence encodes CASTPIAGGRTYNEQFF.